Included here is one T cell receptor (beta chain) sequence, with context. These data belong to a study of monozygotic twins with inflammatory bowel disease. From the 5' RACE reads, TCRdb lists one entry per CDR3 protein and no DNA. Its table records roughly 160,000 distinct CDR3 sequences. The germline V gene has CDR1 LNHDA and CDR2 SQIVND (reference sequence). The CDR3 runs 16 residues. The TCR originated in a human donor with ulcerative colitis or Crohn's disease, or a healthy co-twin of an affected twin (not recorded which). Material: blood. This chain uses TRBV19 with TRBJ2-5; TCRdb calls TRBD1, which cannot be checked without DNA. CDR3 amino acids: CASSMSLGTEKETQYF.